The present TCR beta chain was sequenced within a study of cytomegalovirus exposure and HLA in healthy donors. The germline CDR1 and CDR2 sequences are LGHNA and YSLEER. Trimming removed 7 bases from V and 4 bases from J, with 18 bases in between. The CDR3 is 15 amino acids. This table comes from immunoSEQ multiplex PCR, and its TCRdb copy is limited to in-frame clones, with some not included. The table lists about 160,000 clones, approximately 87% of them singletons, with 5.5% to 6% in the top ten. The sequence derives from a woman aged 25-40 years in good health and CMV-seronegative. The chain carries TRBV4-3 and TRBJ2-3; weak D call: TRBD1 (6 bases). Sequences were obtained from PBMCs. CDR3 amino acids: CASNHPTHRADTQYF. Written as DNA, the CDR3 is TGCGCCAGCAACCATCCCACGCACAGGGCAGATACGCAGTATTTT.